One sample yielded the 10 T cell receptor beta chains listed below, sequenced in a study of cytotoxic CD8 clonotypes in ibrutinib-treated CLL. Method: immunoSEQ multiplex PCR; TCRdb's copy keeps in-frame clones and lacks some. Among approximately 26,000 clones listed, about 69% were seen once. Material: PBMCs, obtained after 12 months of ibrutinib treatment. These receptors all come from a human donor with chronic lymphocytic leukemia.

This clone was detected ten times or more. The chain carries TRBV7-6 and TRBJ2-7, with TRBD1 matching 7 bases. V gave up 1 base and J gave up 2 bases; unmatched junction bases: 5. The CDR3 has 15 amino acids. The germline V gene encodes CDR1 SGHVS and CDR2 FNYEAQ. This chain's CDR3 is CASSLGTGLTYEQYF. CDR3 nucleotide sequence: TGTGCCAGCAGCTTAGGGACAGGACTGACCTACGAGCAGTACTTC.

The genes are TRBV7-3 and TRBJ2-5; a possible D gene is TRBD1 (6 bases). This CDR3 has 16 amino acids. CDR1 is SGHTA, CDR2 FQGTGA, per germline. V lost 1 base and J 1 base, leaving 13 bases between the germline ends. CDR3 DNA: TGTGCCAGCAGCTTAAGTGCGGGCAGGGGCCAAGAGACCCAGTACTTC. Translating it yields CASSLSAGRGQETQYF.

This chain connects TRBV19 to TRBJ2-6; D is undetermined. The CDR3 totals 15 residues. V lost 2 bases to trimming and J lost 3 bases, with 8 bases between them. The germline CDR1 and CDR2 sequences are LNHDA and SQIVND (reference sequence). This chain's CDR3 is CASSIKGLGANVLTF. In nucleotides, the CDR3 is TGTGCCAGTAGTATAAAAGGCCTTGGGGCCAACGTCCTGACTTTC.

This rearrangement joins TRBV12-5 to TRBJ2-7; no firm D call. Germline V lookup: CDR1 LGHNT, CDR2 FRNRAP. The V end was cut by 1 base, the J end by 6 bases, with 4 bases between. There are 11 residues in the CDR3. CDR3 loop: CASGLDCEQYF. In DNA, the CDR3 is TGTGCTAGTGGTTTGGACTGCGAGCAGTACTTC.

The gene calls are TRBV19 and TRBJ2-2; TRBD1 agrees at 10 bases. Germline CDR1 LNHDA, CDR2 SQIVND (reference sequence). This CDR3 has 15 residues. With V trimmed by 5 bases and J by 5 bases, 5 bases remained unmatched. CDR3 DNA: TGTGCCAGTAGTGACAGGGGGCGCAGAACCGGGGAGCTGTTTTTT. Its protein product is CASSDRGRRTGELFF. Filled out from reference TRBV19 and TRBJ2-2, the complete variable domain reads DGGITQSPKYLFRKEGQNVTLSCEQNLNHDAMYWYRQDPGQGLRLIYYSQIVNDFQKGDIAEGYSVSREKKESFPLTVTSAQKNPTAFYLCASSDRGRRTGELFFGEGSRLTVL.

The sample holds a few counts of this clone. The junction shows a germline mismatch at one end, possibly a read error. The V gene is TRBV5-1, the J gene TRBJ2-7, with 7 bases identical to TRBD1. Germline lookup yields CDR1 SGHRS and CDR2 YFSETQ. The CDR3 has 13 residues. The CDR3 is CARSWDRAYEQYF. CDR3 nucleotide sequence: TGCGCCAGAAGCTGGGACAGAGCCTACGAGCAGTACTTC. Full variable domain (rest looked up from reference TRBV5-1 and TRBJ2-7): KAGVTQTPRYLIKTRGQQVTLSCSPISGHRSVSWYQQTPGQGLQFLFEYFSETQRNKGNFPGRFSGRQFSNSRSEMNVSTLELGDSALYLCARSWDRAYEQYFGPGTRLTVT.

This clone was picked up one time. The V gene is TRBV6-5, the J gene TRBJ1-2; D unresolved. The CDR3 contains 14 residues. Trimming pared 5 bases from V and 4 bases from J, leaving 14 bases between. Germline V lookup: CDR1 MNHEY, CDR2 SVGAGI. The CDR3 region has the DNA TGTGCCAGCAGTCCCTCCGGACGGGGCTATGGCTACACCTTC. It yields the protein CASSPSGRGYGYTF.

This clone was detected a few times. This chain uses TRBV19 with TRBJ2-1; D uncertain. The CDR3 sequence is 13 residues long. The germline V gene encodes CDR1 LNHDA and CDR2 SQIVND (reference sequence). V lost 6 bases to trimming and J lost 4 bases, with 10 bases between them. CDR3 coding DNA: TGTGCCAGTAGCGCAAGCCGATACAATGAGCAGTTCTTC. It is translated as CASSASRYNEQFF.

The gene calls are TRBV13 and TRBJ2-3; D gene unclear. Germline CDR1 and CDR2: PRHDT and FYEKMQ (reference sequence). The length of the CDR3 is 12 residues. Trimming cost V 5 bases and J 1 base, with 4 bases left between them. The CDR3 bases are TGTGCCAGCAGCCCCCGCACAGATACGCAGTATTTT. Its protein is CASSPRTDTQYF.

The rearrangement joins TRBV5-1 to TRBJ2-1; D is unresolved. CDR3 length: 12 residues. Germline V CDR1 and CDR2: SGHRS, YFSETQ. V was trimmed by 1 base and J by 6 bases, leaving 5 bases between them. The CDR3 loop is CASSLSLNEQFF. Here the CDR3 DNA reads TGCGCCAGCAGCTTGTCCCTCAATGAGCAGTTCTTC.